These T cell receptor beta chains were read from a single sample in a study of T cell clonotyping in hematopoietic cell transplantation. Here immunoSEQ multiplex PCR was the method, and the copy in TCRdb shows in-frame clones only, minus some. The sample holds roughly 30,000 clones, around three quarters seen once. Sequencing was performed on peripheral blood mononuclear cells, taken before stem cell transplant. The receptors were gathered from a woman under 40 with chronic myeloid leukemia. Some clones in this sample may be carry-over from other donors' samples. The CDR3 runs from the conserved cysteine through the conserved F or W. The order of the fields is D gene, clone size, J gene, V gene, CDR3 DNA, CDR3 protein. A D gene is named only where the DNA matches it firmly. Part of the rows lack a size; the others show once, few, many or a class for expanded clones.

D gene: .; clone size: .; J gene: TRBJ1-2; V gene: TRBV5-4; CDR3 DNA: TGTGCCAGCAGCTTGGACGGAGTCTATGGCTACACCTTC; CDR3 protein: CASSLDGVYGYTF
D gene: TRBD1; clone size: .; J gene: TRBJ2-7; V gene: TRBV4-3; CDR3 DNA: TGCGCCAGCAGCCAGACGACAGGGGATAAAAGATACGAGCAGTACTTC; CDR3 protein: CASSQTTGDKRYEQYF
D gene: .; clone size: .; J gene: TRBJ1-6; V gene: TRBV21-1; CDR3 DNA: TGTGCCAGCAGCACTCCGGGACAGGGGACTAATTCACCCCTCCACTTT; CDR3 protein: CASSTPGQGTNSPLHF
D gene: .; clone size: few; J gene: TRBJ1-5; V gene: TRBV5-8; CDR3 DNA: TGTGCCAGCACTAAGGGGGGGATTGGCAATCAGCCCCAGCATTTT; CDR3 protein: CASTKGGIGNQPQHF
D gene: TRBD1; clone size: few; J gene: TRBJ1-1; V gene: TRBV9; CDR3 DNA: TGTGCCAGCAGCACCGGACAGGACACTGAAGCTTTCTTT; CDR3 protein: CASSTGQDTEAFF
D gene: .; clone size: .; J gene: TRBJ1-6; V gene: TRBV19; CDR3 DNA: TGTGCCAGTAGTATGCTAGGGCCCAATTCACCCCTCCACTTT; CDR3 protein: CASSMLGPNSPLHF
D gene: .; clone size: .; J gene: TRBJ1-5; V gene: TRBV4-3; CDR3 DNA: TGCGCCAGCAGCAAAGCCCGCGGGGCCCTTCAGCCCCAGCATTTT; CDR3 protein: CASSKARGALQPQHF
D gene: .; clone size: .; J gene: TRBJ2-7; V gene: TRBV5-1; CDR3 DNA: TGCGCCAGCAGCTTGGCCGGTTGGGACGTGCAGTACTTC; CDR3 protein: CASSLAGWDVQYF
D gene: .; clone size: .; J gene: TRBJ2-3; V gene: TRBV27; CDR3 DNA: TGTGCCAGCAGTCGAGGGGGACCCACAGATACGCAGTATTTT; CDR3 protein: CASSRGGPTDTQYF
D gene: .; clone size: .; J gene: TRBJ1-2; V gene: TRBV29-1; CDR3 DNA: TGCAGCGTTTTCGGGGGAACCTATGGCTACACCTTC; CDR3 protein: CSVFGGTYGYTF
D gene: .; clone size: .; J gene: TRBJ1-5; V gene: TRBV27; CDR3 DNA: TGTGCCAGCCGAAGAGAATCGGGACCGAACAATCAGCCCCAGCATTTT; CDR3 protein: CASRRESGPNNQPQHF
D gene: TRBD1; clone size: .; J gene: TRBJ1-5; V gene: TRBV7-9; CDR3 DNA: TGTGCCAGCAGCCTCACAGGGGATAGCAATCAGCCCCAGCATTTT; CDR3 protein: CASSLTGDSNQPQHF
D gene: TRBD1; clone size: .; J gene: TRBJ2-5; V gene: TRBV5-1; CDR3 DNA: TGCGCCAGCAGCTCGTCAAAACAGGGGGAGACCCAGTACTTC; CDR3 protein: CASSSSKQGETQYF
D gene: TRBD1; clone size: .; J gene: TRBJ2-7; V gene: TRBV30; CDR3 DNA: TGTGCCTGGAGTTTAGTACAGGGGAAGGAGCAGTACTTC; CDR3 protein: CAWSLVQGKEQYF
D gene: .; clone size: .; J gene: TRBJ1-2; V gene: TRBV5-4; CDR3 DNA: TGTGCCAGCAGCTCACAACGCAGGTTGTTAGGCTACACCTTC; CDR3 protein: CASSSQRRLLGYTF
D gene: TRBD2; clone size: .; J gene: TRBJ2-7; V gene: TRBV20-1; CDR3 DNA: TGCAGTGCTAGAGCGGGGGGGTGGCAGTACTTC; CDR3 protein: CSARAGGWQYF
D gene: .; clone size: .; J gene: TRBJ2-3; V gene: TRBV29-1; CDR3 DNA: TGCAGCGTTGAAGAAACTAGGGGTACGCAGTATTTT; CDR3 protein: CSVEETRGTQYF
D gene: TRBD1; clone size: .; J gene: TRBJ2-3; V gene: TRBV25-1; CDR3 DNA: TGTGCCAGCAGTGATAACAGGGGGCTTGCAGATACGCAGTATTTT; CDR3 protein: CASSDNRGLADTQYF
D gene: .; clone size: .; J gene: TRBJ2-5; V gene: TRBV5-1; CDR3 DNA: TGCGCCAGCAGCCGACAGGTTCGAGAGACCCAGTACTTC; CDR3 protein: CASSRQVRETQYF
D gene: .; clone size: .; J gene: TRBJ1-5; V gene: TRBV9; CDR3 DNA: TGTGCCAGCAGCAGGGGGGATGGCAATCAGCCCCAGCATTTT; CDR3 protein: CASSRGDGNQPQHF
D gene: TRBD2; clone size: .; J gene: TRBJ2-3; V gene: TRBV9; CDR3 DNA: TGTGCCAGCAGCCACGAGACTAGCGGGGGAAAAGATACGCAGTATTTT; CDR3 protein: CASSHETSGGKDTQYF
D gene: .; clone size: .; J gene: TRBJ1-1; V gene: TRBV6-1; CDR3 DNA: TGTGCCAGCCTCCCGCAGGGGTCGAACACTGAAGCTTTCTTT; CDR3 protein: CASLPQGSNTEAFF
D gene: TRBD1; clone size: .; J gene: TRBJ1-2; V gene: TRBV6-1; CDR3 DNA: TGTGCCAGCAGTGCGGCACAGGGGTACTATGGCTACACCTTC; CDR3 protein: CASSAAQGYYGYTF
D gene: .; clone size: .; J gene: TRBJ2-2; V gene: TRBV11-2; CDR3 DNA: TGTGCCAGCAGCTTAGACGCTACGAACACCGGGGAGCTGTTTTTT; CDR3 protein: CASSLDATNTGELFF
D gene: .; clone size: .; J gene: TRBJ1-5; V gene: TRBV7-6; CDR3 DNA: TGTGCCAGCAGCCCCGGGGGGGGGCTTTGGGGCAATCAGCCCCAGCATTTT; CDR3 protein: CASSPGGGLWGNQPQHF
D gene: .; clone size: .; J gene: TRBJ2-3; V gene: TRBV7-2; CDR3 DNA: TGTGCCAGCAGGCCGGGACGGAGCACAGATACGCAGTATTTT; CDR3 protein: CASRPGRSTDTQYF
D gene: .; clone size: .; J gene: TRBJ2-7; V gene: TRBV30; CDR3 DNA: TGTGCCTGGAGTTGGGGGAGAGACTACGAGCAGTACTTC; CDR3 protein: CAWSWGRDYEQYF
D gene: .; clone size: .; J gene: TRBJ2-3; V gene: TRBV5-1; CDR3 DNA: TGCGCCAGCAGCTTGGTCGGGGCGGCGGGTACGCAGTATTTT; CDR3 protein: CASSLVGAAGTQYF
D gene: .; clone size: .; J gene: TRBJ1-2; V gene: TRBV4-1; CDR3 DNA: TGCGCCAGCAGCCAAGACCCCGGGTTGGACTATGGCTACACCTTC; CDR3 protein: CASSQDPGLDYGYTF
D gene: .; clone size: .; J gene: TRBJ2-2; V gene: TRBV14; CDR3 DNA: TGTGCCAGTTCTACTAACACCGGGGAGCTGTTTTTT; CDR3 protein: CASSTNTGELFF
D gene: TRBD1; clone size: .; J gene: TRBJ2-1; V gene: TRBV5-6; CDR3 DNA: TGTGCCAGCAGCGAGCCGGGACAGGGTGTCCATGAGCAGTTCTTC; CDR3 protein: CASSEPGQGVHEQFF
D gene: .; clone size: .; J gene: TRBJ2-2; V gene: TRBV2; CDR3 DNA: TGTGCCAGCAAAGGTGGGGCCACCGGGGAGCTGTTTTTT; CDR3 protein: CASKGGATGELFF
D gene: .; clone size: once; J gene: TRBJ1-1; V gene: TRBV7-2; CDR3 DNA: TGTGCCAGCAGCCCCCCTCATGGCAGGAACACTGAAGCTTTCTTT; CDR3 protein: CASSPPHGRNTEAFF
D gene: TRBD1; clone size: .; J gene: TRBJ1-2; V gene: TRBV19; CDR3 DNA: TGTGCCAGTAACCTACCGGGACAGATTAATGGCTACACCTTC; CDR3 protein: CASNLPGQINGYTF
D gene: .; clone size: .; J gene: TRBJ1-5; V gene: TRBV5-4; CDR3 DNA: TGTGCCAGCAGCTCTGGACAATATCAGCCCCAGCATTTT; CDR3 protein: CASSSGQYQPQHF
D gene: .; clone size: .; J gene: TRBJ1-2; V gene: TRBV4-3; CDR3 DNA: TGCGCCAGCAGCCAAGAACGGAGTGACTATGGCTACACCTTC; CDR3 protein: CASSQERSDYGYTF
D gene: .; clone size: .; J gene: TRBJ1-6; V gene: TRBV6-5; CDR3 DNA: TGTGCCAGCAGGTATTCGGGGAATTCACCCCTCCACTTT; CDR3 protein: CASRYSGNSPLHF
D gene: .; clone size: .; J gene: TRBJ2-6; V gene: TRBV19; CDR3 DNA: TGTGCCAGTAGTATCAAACCCTCTGGGGCCAACGTCCTGACTTTC; CDR3 protein: CASSIKPSGANVLTF
D gene: .; clone size: .; J gene: TRBJ1-1; V gene: TRBV29-1; CDR3 DNA: TGCAGCGTTGTCAGGAAACCAGAAGCTTTCTTT; CDR3 protein: CSVVRKPEAFF
D gene: .; clone size: once; J gene: TRBJ1-2; V gene: TRBV10-3; CDR3 DNA: TGTGCCATCAGCGGAGGGCTCTATGGCTACACCTTC; CDR3 protein: CAISGGLYGYTF
D gene: .; clone size: .; J gene: TRBJ2-1; V gene: TRBV28; CDR3 DNA: TGTGCCAGCAGTCTCTCAGGGGTTCTGTGGAATGAGCAGTTCTTC; CDR3 protein: CASSLSGVLWNEQFF
D gene: .; clone size: .; J gene: TRBJ2-2; V gene: TRBV5-1; CDR3 DNA: TGCGCCAGCAGCTGGAGGGAGCTCACCGGGGAGCTGTTTTTT; CDR3 protein: CASSWRELTGELFF
D gene: TRBD1; clone size: .; J gene: TRBJ1-6; V gene: TRBV9; CDR3 DNA: TGTGCCAGCACCGGACAGGATAATTCACCCCTCCACTTT; CDR3 protein: CASTGQDNSPLHF
D gene: TRBD2; clone size: once; J gene: TRBJ2-5; V gene: TRBV14; CDR3 DNA: TGTGCCAGCAGCCAGGGTAGCGGGGCCCTAGAGACCCAGTACTTC; CDR3 protein: CASSQGSGALETQYF
D gene: TRBD2; clone size: .; J gene: TRBJ2-1; V gene: TRBV5-1; CDR3 DNA: TGCGCCAGCAGCTTGGGGGTCGGGGGGGCTTACAATGAGCAGTTCTTC; CDR3 protein: CASSLGVGGAYNEQFF
D gene: TRBD2; clone size: .; J gene: TRBJ2-1; V gene: TRBV5-1; CDR3 DNA: TGCGCCAGCAGCTTCCCGCCTAGCGGGGGGGCCCGTGACTACAATGAGCAGTTCTTC; CDR3 protein: CASSFPPSGGARDYNEQFF
D gene: .; clone size: .; J gene: TRBJ1-2; V gene: TRBV11-2; CDR3 DNA: TGTGCCAGCAGCTTAGGCTCCGGGGGCAGTGGCTACACCTTC; CDR3 protein: CASSLGSGGSGYTF
D gene: TRBD1; clone size: .; J gene: TRBJ1-1; V gene: TRBV5-1; CDR3 DNA: TGCGCCAGCAGCCGGACCCAAGGGACAGGGGGCACTGAAGCTTTCTTT; CDR3 protein: CASSRTQGTGGTEAFF
D gene: TRBD1; clone size: .; J gene: TRBJ1-1; V gene: TRBV2; CDR3 DNA: TGTGCCAGCAGAAGACCGGGACAGGGTAGCACTGAAGCTTTCTTT; CDR3 protein: CASRRPGQGSTEAFF
D gene: .; clone size: .; J gene: TRBJ2-5; V gene: TRBV18; CDR3 DNA: TGTGCCAGCTCACCGAGGGCCCCGACGGATCAGTACTTC; CDR3 protein: CASSPRAPTDQYF